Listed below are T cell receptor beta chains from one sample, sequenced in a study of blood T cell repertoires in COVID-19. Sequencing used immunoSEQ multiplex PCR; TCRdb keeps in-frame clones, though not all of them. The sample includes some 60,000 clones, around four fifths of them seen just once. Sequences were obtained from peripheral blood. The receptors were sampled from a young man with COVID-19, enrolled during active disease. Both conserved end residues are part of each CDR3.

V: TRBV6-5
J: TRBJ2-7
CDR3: CASSRSGLLSYEQYF

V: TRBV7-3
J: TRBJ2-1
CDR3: CASSLSAGGFNEQFF

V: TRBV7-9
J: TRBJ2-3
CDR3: CASSMYTGVGGGDTQYF

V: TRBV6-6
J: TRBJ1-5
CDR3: CASSTGNYQPQHF

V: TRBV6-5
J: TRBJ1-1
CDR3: CASSSLLGGSTEAFF

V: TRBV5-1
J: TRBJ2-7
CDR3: CASSLDKGGGNEQYF

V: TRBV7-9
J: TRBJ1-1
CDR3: CASSLERKGAEAFF

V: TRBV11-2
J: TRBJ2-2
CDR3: CASSTQRGHTGELFF

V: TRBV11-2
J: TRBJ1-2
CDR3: CASSSGSGGPLTGGYTF

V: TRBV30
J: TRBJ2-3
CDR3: CAWTSGTDTQYF

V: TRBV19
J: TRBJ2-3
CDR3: CASSISPTDTQYF

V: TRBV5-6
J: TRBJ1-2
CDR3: CASSLAGVVRGYYGYTF

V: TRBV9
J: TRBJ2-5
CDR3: CASSGRTGVETQYF

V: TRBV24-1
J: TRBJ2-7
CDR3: CATSGQGTPNEQYF

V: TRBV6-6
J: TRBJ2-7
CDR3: CASSPWTGGSYEQYF

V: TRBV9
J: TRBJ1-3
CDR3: CASSVAGGGNTIYF

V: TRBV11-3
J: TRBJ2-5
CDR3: CASSLGGTSEETQYF

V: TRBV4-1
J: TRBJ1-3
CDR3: CASSQDRTGGNTIYF

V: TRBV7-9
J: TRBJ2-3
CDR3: CASSLGIGGAPDTQYF

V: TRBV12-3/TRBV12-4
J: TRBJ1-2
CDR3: CASSLPGGNGYTF

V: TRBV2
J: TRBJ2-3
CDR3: CASSFSGAGTDTQYF

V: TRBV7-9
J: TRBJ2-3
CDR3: CASSLGRFRTDTQYF

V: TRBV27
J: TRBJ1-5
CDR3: CASRPGVSNQPQHF

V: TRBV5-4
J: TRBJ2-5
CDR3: CAIGSGGPVVTQYF

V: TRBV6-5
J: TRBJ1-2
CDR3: CASSRGGANYGYTF

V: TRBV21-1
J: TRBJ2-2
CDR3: CASSNSPLGLAGANTGELFF

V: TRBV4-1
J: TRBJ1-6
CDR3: CASSLRPRGREGRNSPLHF

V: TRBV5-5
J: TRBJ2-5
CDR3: CASSAGLAGAQETQYF

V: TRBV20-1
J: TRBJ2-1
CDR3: CSASKGVGNEQFF

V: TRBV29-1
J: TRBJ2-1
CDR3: CSVVASGGVYNEQFF

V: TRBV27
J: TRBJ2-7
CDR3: CASSLNGITYEQYF

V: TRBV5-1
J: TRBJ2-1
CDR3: CASSVFTSGGAGEQFF

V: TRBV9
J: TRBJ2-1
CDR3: CASTRGLAGGPFYNEQFF

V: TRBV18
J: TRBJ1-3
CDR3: CASSVGQDGNTIYF

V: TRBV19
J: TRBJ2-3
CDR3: CASSTPGGDTQYF

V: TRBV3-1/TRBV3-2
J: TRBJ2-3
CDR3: CASSPDYSTDTQYF

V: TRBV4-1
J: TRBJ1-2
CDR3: CASSQDRGRANYGYTF

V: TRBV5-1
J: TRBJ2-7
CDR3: CASSGTTGSYEQYF

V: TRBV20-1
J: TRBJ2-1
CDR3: CSASMRLGDNEQFF

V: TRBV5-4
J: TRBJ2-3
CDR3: CASSLAWQGGLGDTQYF

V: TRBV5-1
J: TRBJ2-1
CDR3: CASRGSGVISYNEQFF

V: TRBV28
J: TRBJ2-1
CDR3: CASSDTAWGGMTGDNEQFF

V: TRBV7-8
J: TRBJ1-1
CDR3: CASSPSRAGFTMNTEAFF

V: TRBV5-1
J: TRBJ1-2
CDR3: CASSPENLRGYTF

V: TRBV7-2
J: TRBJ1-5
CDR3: CASSPRDRGGGNQPQHF

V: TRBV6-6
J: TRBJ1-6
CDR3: CASSPPRGGNSPLHF

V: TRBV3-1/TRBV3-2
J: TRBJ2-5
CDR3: CASSQRTGVETQYF

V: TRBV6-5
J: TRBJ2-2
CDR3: CASSRGLPGELFF

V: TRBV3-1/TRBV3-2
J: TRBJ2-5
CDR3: CASSQRVQETQYF

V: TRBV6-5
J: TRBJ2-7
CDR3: CASSYSGTTYEQYF

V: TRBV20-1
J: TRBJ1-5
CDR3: CSASGGSSNQPQHF

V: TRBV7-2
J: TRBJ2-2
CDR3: CASSFGQGNGELFF

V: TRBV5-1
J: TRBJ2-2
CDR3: CASSPGQHSTGELFF

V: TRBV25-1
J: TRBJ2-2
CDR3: CASSEFSLSSANTGELFF

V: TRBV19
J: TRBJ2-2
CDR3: CASSMEGLAGGELFF